The 15 T cell receptor beta chains in this list originate from one sample, sequenced in a study of cytomegalovirus exposure and HLA in healthy donors. PCR was performed using 60 Vbeta and 13 Jbeta primers. Sequencing used immunoSEQ multiplex PCR; TCRdb keeps in-frame clones, though not all of them. Here the sample table reports 60,000 to 80,000 clones. The specimen was PBMCs. The receptors were sampled from a man aged 35 to 55 in good health and CMV-seronegative.

This sequence joins TRBV5-4 and TRBJ2-3, with D maybe TRBD1 (6 bases). The germline CDR1 and CDR2 sequences are SGHNT and YYREEE (reference sequence). V shed 2 bases and J shed 3 bases, with 10 bases lying between them. The CDR3 covers 14 residues. CDR3: CASSFGGQTDTQYF. CDR3 nucleotide sequence: TGTGCCAGCAGCTTTGGGGGCCAGACAGATACGCAGTATTTT.

V usage is TRBV6-5 and J usage is TRBJ2-1, with D possibly being TRBD1 (6 bases). The CDR3 is made up of 13 amino acids. Germline V gene lookup returns CDR1 MNHEY and CDR2 SVGAGI. Trimming stripped 0 bases from V and 9 bases from J, with 9 bases between. CDR3 sequence: CASSYSAGVEQFF. The CDR3 DNA reads TGTGCCAGCAGTTACTCGGCAGGGGTTGAGCAGTTCTTC.

This rearrangement joins TRBV19 to TRBJ2-2, with 7 bases that match TRBD1. The CDR3 is 13 residues long. V shed 2 bases and J 6 bases; nucleotides not matched to a gene: 0. Germline assignment: CDR1 LNHDA and CDR2 SQIVND (reference sequence). DNA of the CDR3: TGTGCCAGTAGTATAAGGGGGCCCGGGGAGCTGTTTTTT. Protein product: CASSIRGPGELFF.

V and J are TRBV30 and TRBJ1-1; D gene uncertain. The CDR3 is 13 amino acids. Trimming shortened V by 1 base and J by 2 bases, and 8 bases separated the two germline ends. Per the germline V gene, CDR1 is GTSNPN and CDR2 is SVGIG (reference sequence). The CDR3 here is CAWSELLNTEAFF. The CDR3 DNA reads TGTGCCTGGAGTGAGCTTCTTAACACTGAAGCTTTCTTT.

This CDR3 reads CASSLVRDRGYNEQFF. CDR3 DNA sequence: TGTGCCAGCAGCTTAGTTAGGGACAGGGGGTACAATGAGCAGTTCTTC. The V gene is TRBV7-9, the J gene TRBJ2-1; 11 nucleotides match TRBD1. Germline assignment: CDR1 SEHNR and CDR2 FQNEAQ (reference sequence). The CDR3 sequence is 16 residues long. V shed 1 base, J shed 4 bases, and the junction held 3 bases outside the gene matches. The whole variable domain, filled in from reference TRBV7-9 and TRBJ2-1, reads DTGVSQNPRHKITKRGQNVTFRCDPISEHNRLYWYRQTLGQGPEFLTYFQNEAQLEKSRLLSDRFSAERPKGSFSTLEIQRTEQGDSAMYLCASSLVRDRGYNEQFFGPGTRLTVL.

The chain has TRBV7-8 and TRBJ2-7, with D perhaps TRBD2 (5 bases). V shed 0 bases and J shed 7 bases, with 13 bases lying between them. The V gene's germline CDR1 is SGHVS and CDR2 FQNEAQ. CDR3 size: 14 residues. This chain's CDR3 is CASSLARGSREQYF. In DNA form, the CDR3 reads TGTGCCAGCAGCTTAGCTCGGGGTTCAAGGGAGCAGTACTTC. Full variable domain (rest looked up from reference TRBV7-8 and TRBJ2-7): GAGVSQSPRYKVAKRGQDVALRCDPISGHVSLFWYQQALGQGPEFLTYFQNEAQLDKSGLPSDRFFAERPEGSVSTLKIQRTQQEDSAVYLCASSLARGSREQYFGPGTRLTVT.

The gene calls are TRBV21-1 and TRBJ2-2; TRBD2 was called by the table and not checked on the DNA. TRBV21-1 is tagged as a pseudogene. CDR3 length: 19 amino acids. The CDR3 reads CASNFYIPSGRGYTGELFF. CDR3 nucleotide sequence: TGTGCCAGCAACTTTTATATTCCTAGCGGGAGGGGCTACACCGGGGAGCTGTTTTTT.

This chain links TRBV12-5 with TRBJ2-3; no definite D call. Germline CDR1 and CDR2: LGHNT and FRNRAP. Trimming took off 6 bases at V and 4 bases at J, with 11 bases between the two ends. This CDR3 spans 13 amino acids. CDR3: CASGPKFADTQYF. In DNA form, the CDR3 reads TGTGCTAGTGGCCCTAAATTCGCAGATACGCAGTATTTT.

The chain is built from TRBV7-6 and TRBJ2-7, with D tentatively TRBD1 (6 bases). The CDR3 runs 15 residues. Trimming stripped 5 bases from V and 1 base from J, with 15 bases between. Germline values: CDR1 SGHVS, CDR2 FNYEAQ. CDR3 loop: CASSTTDRPSYEQYF. DNA of the CDR3: TGTGCCAGCAGCACGACAGACAGGCCGTCCTACGAGCAGTACTTC.

The chain joins TRBV18 to TRBJ2-2; D is possibly TRBD1 (5 bases). Germline loops: CDR1 KGHSH, CDR2 LQKENI. The CDR3 contains 15 residues. The V gene lost 3 bases and the J gene lost 4 bases, with 12 bases spanning the gap. This chain's CDR3 is CASSPSDSSTGELFF. The CDR3, as DNA: TGTGCCAGCTCACCCTCAGACAGCAGCACCGGGGAGCTGTTTTTT.

The V and J genes are TRBV5-1 and TRBJ2-5, with D possibly TRBD1 on 7 matching bases. The CDR3 has 15 residues. Germline V lookup: CDR1 SGHRS, CDR2 YFSETQ. V was trimmed by 4 bases and J by 5 bases, leaving 18 bases between them. The CDR3 DNA is TGCGCCAGCAGCGTGAATACAGGGGCGGGGGAGACCCAGTACTTC. This translates into CASSVNTGAGETQYF.

Regarding this clone: The identical CDR3 is also encoded by other nucleotide sequences in the sample. The genes are TRBV10-3 and TRBJ1-2, with 8 nucleotides matching TRBD1. CDR3 length equals 14 residues. CDR1 is ENHRY, CDR2 SYGVKD, per germline. V was clipped by 4 bases and J by 2 bases; unmatched bases: 3. The CDR3 DNA sequence: TGTGCCATCAGTGTCGCAGGGGGCAACTATGGCTACACCTTC. Protein sequence: CAISVAGGNYGYTF.

The genes are TRBV11-1 and TRBJ2-3, with TRBD2 identical over 9 bases. Germline assignment: CDR1 SGHAT and CDR2 FQDESV (reference sequence). The CDR3 loop spans 14 amino acids. After removal of 7 bases from V and 5 bases from J, the junction contained 7 bases not matched to a gene. CDR3 sequence reads: CASTGDSGGDTQYF. The CDR3 DNA reads TGTGCCAGCACAGGAGATAGCGGGGGAGATACGCAGTATTTT.

The chain combines TRBV19 with TRBJ2-1, with 10 bases that match TRBD1. The germline gives CDR1 LNHDA, CDR2 SQIVND (reference sequence). The CDR3 is made up of 15 amino acids. Trimming cost V 4 bases and J 8 bases; bases outside gene matches: 8. The CDR3 spells CASSTGTGAGDEQFF. The CDR3, as DNA: TGTGCCAGTAGTACCGGGACAGGGGCCGGTGATGAGCAGTTCTTC. Complete variable domain (other parts from reference TRBV19 and TRBJ2-1): DGGITQSPKYLFRKEGQNVTLSCEQNLNHDAMYWYRQDPGQGLRLIYYSQIVNDFQKGDIAEGYSVSREKKESFPLTVTSAQKNPTAFYLCASSTGTGAGDEQFFGPGTRLTVL.

The CDR3 region has the DNA TGTGCCAGCAGGAAACAGGGGAGAATCTACGAGCAGTACTTC. This codes for CASRKQGRIYEQYF. This chain joins TRBV28 and TRBJ2-7; the match to TRBD1 covers 7 bases. With 6 bases clipped from V and 3 bases from J, the junction kept 8 bases outside the gene matches. CDR1 and CDR2 (germline): MDHEN, SYDVKM. The length of the CDR3 is 14 residues.